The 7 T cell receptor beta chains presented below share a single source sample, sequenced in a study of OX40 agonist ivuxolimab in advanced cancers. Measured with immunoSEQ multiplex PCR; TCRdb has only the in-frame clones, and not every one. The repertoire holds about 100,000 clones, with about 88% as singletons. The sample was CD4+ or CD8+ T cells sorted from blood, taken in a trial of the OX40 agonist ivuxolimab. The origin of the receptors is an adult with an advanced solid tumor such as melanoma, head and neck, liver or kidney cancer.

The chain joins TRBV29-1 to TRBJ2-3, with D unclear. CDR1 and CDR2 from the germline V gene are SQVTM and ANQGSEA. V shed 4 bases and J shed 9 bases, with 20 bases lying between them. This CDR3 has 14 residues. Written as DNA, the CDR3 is TGCAGCGTTGGGGGTCGGCGAGACGAGAGGACGCAGTATTTT. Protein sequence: CSVGGRRDERTQYF.

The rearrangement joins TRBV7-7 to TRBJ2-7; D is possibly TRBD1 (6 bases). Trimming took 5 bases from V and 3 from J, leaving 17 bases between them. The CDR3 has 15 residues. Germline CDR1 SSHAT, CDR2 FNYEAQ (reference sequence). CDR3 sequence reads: CASSPLDRTHYEQYF. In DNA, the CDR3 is TGTGCCAGCAGCCCGCTCGACAGGACGCACTACGAGCAGTACTTC.

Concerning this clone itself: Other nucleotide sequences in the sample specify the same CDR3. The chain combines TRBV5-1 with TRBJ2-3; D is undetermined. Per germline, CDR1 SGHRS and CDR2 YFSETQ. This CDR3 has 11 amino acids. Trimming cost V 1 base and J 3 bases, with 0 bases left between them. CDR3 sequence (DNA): TGCGCCAGCAGCTTGACAGATACGCAGTATTTT. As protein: CASSLTDTQYF. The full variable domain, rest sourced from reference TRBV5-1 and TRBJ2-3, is KAGVTQTPRYLIKTRGQQVTLSCSPISGHRSVSWYQQTPGQGLQFLFEYFSETQRNKGNFPGRFSGRQFSNSRSEMNVSTLELGDSALYLCASSLTDTQYFGPGTRLTVL.

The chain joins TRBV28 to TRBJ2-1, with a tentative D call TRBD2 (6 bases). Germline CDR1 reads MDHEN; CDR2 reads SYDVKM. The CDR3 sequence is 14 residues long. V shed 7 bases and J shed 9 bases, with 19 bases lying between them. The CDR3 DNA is TGTGCCAGCACCCCCCCTAGCGCGAGAACTGAGCAGTTCTTC. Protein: CASTPPSARTEQFF.

CDR3 loop: CATTPGGGGVEQYF. In DNA, the CDR3 is TGTGCCACCACTCCAGGGGGCGGTGGGGTCGAGCAGTACTTC. The chain uses TRBV6-1 and TRBJ2-7; 8 bases match TRBD1. CDR3 length equals 14 residues. With 10 bases clipped from V and 6 bases from J, the junction kept 14 bases outside the gene matches. Germline V gene sequence: CDR1 MNHNS, CDR2 SASEGT.

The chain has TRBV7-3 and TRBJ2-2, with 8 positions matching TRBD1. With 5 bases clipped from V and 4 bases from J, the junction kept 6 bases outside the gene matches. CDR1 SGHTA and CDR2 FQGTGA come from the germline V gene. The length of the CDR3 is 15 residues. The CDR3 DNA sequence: TGTGCCAGCAGCCGGACAGGGCATTCCACCGGGGAGCTGTTTTTT. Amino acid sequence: CASSRTGHSTGELFF.

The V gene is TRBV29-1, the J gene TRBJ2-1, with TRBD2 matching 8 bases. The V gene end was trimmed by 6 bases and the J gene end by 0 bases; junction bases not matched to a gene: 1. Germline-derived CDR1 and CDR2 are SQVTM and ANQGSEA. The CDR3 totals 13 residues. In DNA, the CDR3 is TGCAGCGTCAGCGGGAGCTCCTACAATGAGCAGTTCTTC. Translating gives CSVSGSSYNEQFF.